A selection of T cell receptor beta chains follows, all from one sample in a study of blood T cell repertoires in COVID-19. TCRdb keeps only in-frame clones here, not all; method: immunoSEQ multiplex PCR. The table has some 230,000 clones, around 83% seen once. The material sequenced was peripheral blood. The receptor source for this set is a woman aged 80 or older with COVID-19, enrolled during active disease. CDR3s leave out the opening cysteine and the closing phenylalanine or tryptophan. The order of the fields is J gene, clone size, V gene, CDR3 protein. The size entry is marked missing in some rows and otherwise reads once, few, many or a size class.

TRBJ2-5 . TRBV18 ASSPAGIQETQY
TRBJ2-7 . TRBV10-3 AISGGTGSYEQY
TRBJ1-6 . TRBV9 ASSARGANSPLH
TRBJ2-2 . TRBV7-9 ASSLTRDTGELF
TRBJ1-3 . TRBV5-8 ASSPGDFFSGNTIY
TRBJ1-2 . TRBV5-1 ASSLDRLPLFGYT
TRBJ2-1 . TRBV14 ASSPQFGSANDNEQF
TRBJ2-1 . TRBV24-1 ATSDLERDRVDEQF
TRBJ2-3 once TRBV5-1 ASSRTSGTDTQY
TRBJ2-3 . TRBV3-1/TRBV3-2 ASSPGEAESTDTQY
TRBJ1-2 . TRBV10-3 AISDNSGRDGYT
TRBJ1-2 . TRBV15 ATSHRGTGNYGYT
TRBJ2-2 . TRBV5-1 ASSLVTSGSGELF
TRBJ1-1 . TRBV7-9 ASSLGGQVEAF
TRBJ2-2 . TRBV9 ASSVEASGRTGELF
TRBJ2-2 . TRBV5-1 ASSWGDRGYTGELF
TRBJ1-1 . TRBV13 ASGAGDVNTEAF
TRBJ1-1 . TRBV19 ASSFRDAKGGEAF
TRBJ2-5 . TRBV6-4 ASRLAFLRY
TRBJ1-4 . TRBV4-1 ASSQDRQGALF
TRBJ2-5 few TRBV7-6 ASSLPGTGLFETQY
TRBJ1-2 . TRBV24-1 ATSDLSLNGYT
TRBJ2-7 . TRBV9 ASSSTGDTYEQY
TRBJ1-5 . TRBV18 ASSPSGVSNQPQH
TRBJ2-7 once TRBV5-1 ASSLKTSEIYEQY
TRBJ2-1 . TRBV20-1 SAREPGLGL